This TCR beta chain was identified in a study of identical twins. Notes on the study in general: Less excess twin sharing appeared in beta out-of-frame sequences.

Each CDR3 protein is one row after TCRdb ran MiXCR on the 5' RACE reads. The table has about 890,000 distinct CDR3 sequences, 10% to 15% seen once. The CDR3 runs 16 residues. Trimming cost V 7 bases and J 2 bases; bases outside gene matches: 11. Germline lookup yields CDR1 MNHNS and CDR2 SASEGT. This clonotype was seen at least ten times. Antigen specificity is unknown. This sample was shared with a second study, whose subject was yellow fever vaccine responses in identical twins.

Sample: PBMCs. The gene calls are TRBV6-1 and TRBJ2-1; 7 bases line up with TRBD2. The origin of this receptor is a woman aged 18-30 years in good health. This CDR3 is CASTLLGGETYNEQFF. For the CDR3, the DNA is TGTGCCAGCACTCTCCTTGGGGGGGAGACCTACAATGAGCAGTTCTTC.